These T cell receptor beta chains were read from a single sample in a study of T cell responses to AZD1222 COVID-19 vaccine. Sequencing used immunoSEQ multiplex PCR; TCRdb keeps in-frame clones, though not all of them. The sample holds about 150,000 clones, 92% seen once. Sample: peripheral blood, taken on day 0 of AZD1222 vaccination. Source of these receptors: an adult in good health. Both conserved end residues are part of each CDR3. The D gene is left open where the match is weak. Clone size appears in some rows only: once, few, many, or a class for an expanded clone.

V,size,J,D,length,CDR3,DNA
TRBV10-3,once,TRBJ2-2,.,14,CAISDPDVTGELFF,TGTGCCATCAGTGACCCGGACGTTACCGGGGAGCTGTTTTTT
TRBV28,.,TRBJ1-5,.,16,CASSSPKGFGNQPQHF,TGTGCCAGCAGCTCTCCGAAGGGGTTCGGAAATCAGCCCCAGCATTTT
TRBV7-8,.,TRBJ2-2,TRBD1,15,CASSSRDRNTGELFF,TGTGCCAGCAGCTCCCGGGACAGGAACACCGGGGAGCTGTTTTTT
TRBV25-1,.,TRBJ1-5,TRBD1,16,CASSEFGTGVNQPQHF,TGTGCCAGCAGTGAATTCGGGACAGGAGTCAATCAGCCCCAGCATTTT
TRBV12-3/TRBV12-4,.,TRBJ2-7,.,12,CASTPDGYEQYF,TGTGCCAGCACCCCGGACGGATACGAGCAGTACTTC
TRBV18,.,TRBJ2-7,.,12,CASSPSSYEQYF,TGTGCCAGCTCACCAAGCTCCTACGAGCAGTACTTC
TRBV19,.,TRBJ2-7,.,12,CASRAETYEQYF,TGTGCCAGTAGGGCGGAGACCTACGAGCAGTACTTC
TRBV19,.,TRBJ1-5,.,14,CASSRQGGNQPQHF,TGTGCCAGTAGTAGGCAGGGCGGCAATCAGCCCCAGCATTTT
TRBV7-3,.,TRBJ2-5,.,16,CASSLEGSGGTETQYF,TGTGCCAGCAGCTTAGAGGGTAGTGGGGGGACGGAGACCCAGTACTTC
TRBV28,.,TRBJ1-6,TRBD1,13,CASWDRGNSPLHF,TGTGCCAGCTGGGACAGGGGGAATTCACCCCTCCACTTT
TRBV11-2,.,TRBJ2-1,.,14,CASSLESRGNEQFF,TGTGCCAGCAGCTTGGAAAGCAGGGGCAATGAGCAGTTCTTC
TRBV7-8,.,TRBJ2-3,.,15,CASSLNGGLADTQYF,TGTGCCAGCAGCTTAAACGGGGGGCTGGCAGATACGCAGTATTTT
TRBV19,.,TRBJ2-2,.,13,CASSYTDTGELFF,TGTGCCAGTAGCTATACTGACACCGGGGAGCTGTTTTTT
TRBV7-3,.,TRBJ1-2,TRBD1,15,CASSSGQASNYGYTF,TGTGCCAGCAGCTCCGGACAGGCGTCGAACTATGGCTACACCTTC
TRBV7-2,.,TRBJ2-7,.,13,CASSYRVQYEQYF,TGTGCCAGCAGCTACCGGGTCCAATACGAGCAGTACTTC
TRBV4-1,.,TRBJ2-7,.,17,CASSQDIEYSSSYEQYF,TGCGCCAGCAGCCAAGATATCGAGTACTCCAGCTCCTACGAGCAGTACTTC
TRBV3-1/TRBV3-2,.,TRBJ2-3,.,17,CASSQGLRGSGTDTQYF,TGTGCCAGCAGCCAAGGTCTAAGGGGGTCGGGCACAGATACGCAGTATTTT
TRBV12-3/TRBV12-4,.,TRBJ2-5,.,13,CASTRLVGETQYF,TGTGCCAGCACCAGACTAGTAGGTGAGACCCAGTACTTC
TRBV2,.,TRBJ1-6,TRBD1,16,CASRDRAGSYNSPLHF,TGTGCCAGCAGGGACAGGGCAGGCTCCTATAATTCACCCCTCCACTTT
TRBV18,.,TRBJ2-2,.,11,CASGRTGELFF,TGTGCCAGCGGAAGAACCGGGGAGCTGTTTTTT
TRBV5-1,.,TRBJ2-6,TRBD1,17,CASSLGGTGTGANVLTF,TGCGCCAGCAGCTTGGGCGGGACAGGGACTGGGGCCAACGTCCTGACTTTC
TRBV18,.,TRBJ2-7,.,13,CASSPLDSYEQYF,TGTGCCAGCTCACCACTGGACTCTTACGAGCAGTACTTC
TRBV12-3/TRBV12-4,once,TRBJ1-5,.,12,CASSSDNQPQHF,TGTGCCAGCAGTTCAGACAATCAGCCCCAGCATTTT
TRBV6-2/TRBV6-3,.,TRBJ2-7,.,14,CASSYSGLTYEQYF,TGTGCCAGCAGTTACTCGGGTCTTACCTACGAGCAGTACTTC
TRBV2,once,TRBJ1-6,TRBD1,13,CASTTTGNSPLHF,TGTGCCAGCACTACGACAGGGAATTCACCCCTCCACTTT
TRBV6-1,.,TRBJ2-5,.,11,CASSEAVVTYF,TGTGCCAGCAGTGAAGCCGTGGTTACGTACTTC
TRBV19,.,TRBJ1-6,.,13,CASSDLISSPLHF,TGTGCCAGTAGTGACCTTATTAGTTCACCCCTCCACTTT
TRBV6-5,.,TRBJ1-6,.,12,CASSTLRAPLHF,TGTGCCAGCAGCACCCTCCGGGCACCCCTCCACTTT
TRBV4-1,.,TRBJ2-1,TRBD2,16,CASSQEGTSGRTEQFF,TGCGCCAGCAGCCAAGAGGGGACTAGCGGGAGGACTGAGCAGTTCTTC
TRBV7-3,.,TRBJ2-3,TRBD1,17,CASSPKRGQGFTDTQYF,TGTGCCAGCAGCCCCAAGCGGGGACAGGGGTTCACAGATACGCAGTATTTT
TRBV11-2,.,TRBJ1-2,TRBD1,15,CASSFNRGPHYGYTF,TGTGCCAGCAGCTTTAACAGGGGCCCCCACTATGGCTACACCTTC
TRBV3-1/TRBV3-2,.,TRBJ2-1,TRBD2,17,CASSQEATSGSYNEQFF,TGTGCCAGCAGCCAAGAGGCTACTAGCGGAAGCTACAATGAGCAGTTCTTC
TRBV5-4,.,TRBJ1-3,.,17,CASSLRIGRISGNTIYF,TGTGCCAGCAGCTTGCGTATCGGACGGATCTCTGGAAACACCATATATTTT
TRBV11-2,.,TRBJ1-6,.,16,CASSARGGLDNSPLHF,TGTGCCAGCAGCGCCCGGGGGGGACTCGATAATTCACCCCTCCACTTT
TRBV7-9,.,TRBJ1-1,.,14,CASSLTGANTEAFF,TGTGCCAGCAGCTTAACTGGAGCGAACACTGAAGCTTTCTTT
TRBV7-9,.,TRBJ1-2,TRBD1,18,CASSPRQGPGQGVDGYTF,TGTGCCAGCAGCCCTCGACAGGGACCGGGACAGGGGGTGGATGGCTACACCTTC
TRBV5-5,.,TRBJ1-6,.,14,CASSLDSYNSPLHF,TGTGCCAGCAGCTTGGACAGTTATAATTCACCCCTCCACTTT
TRBV14,.,TRBJ1-5,.,14,CASSPGNSNQPQHF,TGTGCCAGCAGTCCGGGGAATAGCAATCAGCCCCAGCATTTT
TRBV11-2,.,TRBJ1-5,.,13,CASSLTGYQPQHF,TGTGCCAGCAGCTTGACAGGTTATCAGCCCCAGCATTTT